This T cell receptor (beta chain) stems from a study of blood T cell repertoires in COVID-19. Using immunoSEQ multiplex PCR, the repertoire was profiled, and TCRdb retains in-frame clones only, with some absent. This table has around 300,000 clones, just under 90% appearing once. The CDR3 totals 16 residues. With 1 base removed from V and 0 bases from J, the gap between germline ends came to 9 bases. Looked up from germline, CDR1 is SEHNR and CDR2 is FQNEAQ (reference sequence). J is TRBJ2-2 and V is TRBV7-9; D unclear. This TCR derives from a woman in her twenties or thirties who had recovered from COVID-19. Sequencing input: PBMCs or T cells enriched from blood (not recorded which). In nucleotides, the CDR3 is TGTGCCAGCAGCTTAGTACGCGGAACGAACACCGGGGAGCTGTTTTTT. Translating it yields CASSLVRGTNTGELFF.